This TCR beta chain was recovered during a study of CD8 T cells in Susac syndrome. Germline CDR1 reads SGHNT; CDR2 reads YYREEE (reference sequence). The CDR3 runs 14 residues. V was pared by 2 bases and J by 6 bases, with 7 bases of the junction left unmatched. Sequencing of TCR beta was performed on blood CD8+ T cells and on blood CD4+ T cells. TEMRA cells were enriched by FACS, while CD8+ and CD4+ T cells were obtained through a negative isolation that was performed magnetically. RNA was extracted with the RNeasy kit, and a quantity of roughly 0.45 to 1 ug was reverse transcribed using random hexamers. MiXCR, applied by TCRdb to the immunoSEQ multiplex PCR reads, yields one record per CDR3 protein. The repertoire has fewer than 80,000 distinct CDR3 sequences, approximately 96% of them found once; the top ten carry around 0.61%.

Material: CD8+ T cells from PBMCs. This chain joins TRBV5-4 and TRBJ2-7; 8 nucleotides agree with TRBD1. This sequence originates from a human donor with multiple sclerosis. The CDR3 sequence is CASSLTQGAIEQYF. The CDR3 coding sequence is TGTGCCAGCAGCTTAACCCAGGGGGCTATCGAGCAGTACTTC.